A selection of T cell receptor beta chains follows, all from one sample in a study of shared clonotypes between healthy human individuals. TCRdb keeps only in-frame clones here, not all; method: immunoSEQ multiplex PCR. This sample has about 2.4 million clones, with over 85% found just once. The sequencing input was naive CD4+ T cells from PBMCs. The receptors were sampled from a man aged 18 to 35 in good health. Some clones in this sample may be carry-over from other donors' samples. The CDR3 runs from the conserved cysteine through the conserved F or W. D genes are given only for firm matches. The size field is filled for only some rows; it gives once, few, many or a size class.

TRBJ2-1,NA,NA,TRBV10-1,TGCGCCAGCAGTGAGTCGGACTACCTTACCCACAATGAGCAGTTCTTC,CASSESDYLTHNEQFF
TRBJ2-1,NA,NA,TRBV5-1,TGCGCCAGCAGCTTGGGATCTAGGGTTGGTGAGCAGTTCTTC,CASSLGSRVGEQFF
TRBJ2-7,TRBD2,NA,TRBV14,TGTGCCAGCAGCCAAACGGGGACTAGCCGATCCAGCTCCTACGAGCAGTACTTC,CASSQTGTSRSSSYEQYF
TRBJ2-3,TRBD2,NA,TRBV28,TGTGCCAGCAACTTACTAGCGGGATTTGTCGATACGCAGTATTTT,CASNLLAGFVDTQYF
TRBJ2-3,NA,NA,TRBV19,TGTGCCAGTAGGGTGGGCAGTTTAACAACGGATACGCAGTATTTT,CASRVGSLTTDTQYF
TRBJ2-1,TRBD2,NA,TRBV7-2,TGTGCCAGCAGCTTACAAGCGGGGCTAGGAAATGAGCAGTTCTTC,CASSLQAGLGNEQFF
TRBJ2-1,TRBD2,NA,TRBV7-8,TGTGCCAGCAGCACCCCCATGGGGACTAGTTACAATGAGCAGTTCTTC,CASSTPMGTSYNEQFF
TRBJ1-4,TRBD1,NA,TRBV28,TGTGCCAGCATTACAGGGGGCGCGACTAATGAAAAACTGTTTTTT,CASITGGATNEKLFF
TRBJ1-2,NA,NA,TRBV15,TGTGCCACCAGCAGAGATCCGGGACACCGCCTCTTC,CATSRDPGHRLF
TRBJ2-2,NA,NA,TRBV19,TGTGCCAGTAGTATGGGGTCGAACACCGGGGAGCTGTTTTTT,CASSMGSNTGELFF
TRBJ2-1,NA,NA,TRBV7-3,TGTGCCAGCAGCTTAAAGAGTCCGGCAGGGAGTCTCTACAATGAGCAGTTCTTC,CASSLKSPAGSLYNEQFF
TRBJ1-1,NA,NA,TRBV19,TGTGCCAGTAGTATAAGGTCCGGGACGAACACTGAAGCTTTCTTT,CASSIRSGTNTEAFF
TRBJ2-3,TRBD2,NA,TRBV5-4,TGTGCCAGCAGCTTGGCGGGACTAGCGGGACGAGATACGCAGTATTTT,CASSLAGLAGRDTQYF
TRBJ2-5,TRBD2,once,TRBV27,TGTGCCAGCAGGGTGGGACTAGCGGGAGAGCAGTACTTC,CASRVGLAGEQYF
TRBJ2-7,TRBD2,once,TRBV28,TGTGCCAGCAGTTTAGGCTTGGGACTAGCGGGAGGTCAATCCTACGAGCAGTACTTC,CASSLGLGLAGGQSYEQYF
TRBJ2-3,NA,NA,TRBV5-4,TGTGCCAGCAGCTTGGGCCGGGGAACAGATACGCAGTATTTT,CASSLGRGTDTQYF
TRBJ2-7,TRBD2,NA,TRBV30,TGTGCCTTAAGAGCGGGAGGGCCCTACGAGCAGTACTTC,CALRAGGPYEQYF
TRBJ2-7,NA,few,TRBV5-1,TGCGCCAGCAGCCATGAACAGGGCCCCTACGAGCAGTACTTC,CASSHEQGPYEQYF
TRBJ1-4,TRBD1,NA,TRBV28,TGTGCCAGCAGTGATCCTGAGACAGGGGCGGAAAAACTGTTTTTT,CASSDPETGAEKLFF
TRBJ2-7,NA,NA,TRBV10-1,TGCGCCAGGTCAGGGACCCCTAAGGCCCTTTGGTACGAGCAGTACTTC,CARSGTPKALWYEQYF
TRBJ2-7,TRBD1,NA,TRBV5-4,TGTGCCAGCAGCGGAGGTACAGGGGGCTACGGGCAGTACTTC,CASSGGTGGYGQYF
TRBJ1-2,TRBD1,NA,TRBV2,TGTGCCAGCAGTGAAAACAGGGGAACCTATGGCTACACCTTC,CASSENRGTYGYTF
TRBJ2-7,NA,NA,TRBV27,TGTGCCAGCAGCCCTATAAGGGACGGCACCTACGAGCAGTACTTC,CASSPIRDGTYEQYF
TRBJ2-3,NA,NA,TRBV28,TGTGCCAGCAGTTTCTTCTCTAGTGGCGACAGGCTCGCAGATACGCAGTATTTT,CASSFFSSGDRLADTQYF
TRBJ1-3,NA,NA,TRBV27,TGTGCCAGCAGTTTAGTGCAGGGAAACACCATATATTTT,CASSLVQGNTIYF
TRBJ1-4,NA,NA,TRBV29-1,TGCAGCGCCGCAGGGGATAATGAAAAACTGTTTTTT,CSAAGDNEKLFF
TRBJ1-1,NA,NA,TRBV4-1,TGCGCCAGCAGCCCAGGGCCACAGGGGAACACTGAAGCTTTCTTT,CASSPGPQGNTEAFF
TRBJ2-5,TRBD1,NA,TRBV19,TGTGCCAGTAGTATCCAGGACAGGGGGCGGGAGACCCAGTACTTC,CASSIQDRGRETQYF
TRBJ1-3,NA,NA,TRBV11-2,TGTGCCAGCGAACAGGGATTATCTGGAAACACCATATATTTT,CASEQGLSGNTIYF
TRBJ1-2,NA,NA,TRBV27,TGTGCCAGCAGGCAAGTCGGGGCCACCAGTGGCTACACCTTC,CASRQVGATSGYTF
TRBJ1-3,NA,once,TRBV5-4,TGTGCCAGCAGCATTAAAGGCCTCTCTGGAAACACCATATATTTT,CASSIKGLSGNTIYF
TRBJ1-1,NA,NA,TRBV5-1,TGCGCCAGCAGCTCACGGACGGGCGGGTACACTGAAGCTTTCTTT,CASSSRTGGYTEAFF
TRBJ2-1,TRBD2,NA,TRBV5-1,TGCGCCAGCAGCTTGGCGTTAGCGGGAGGCAATGAGCAGTTCTTC,CASSLALAGGNEQFF
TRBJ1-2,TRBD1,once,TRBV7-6,TGTGCCAGCAGCTTAGGTCCAGGGGGCGGCTATGGCTACACCTTC,CASSLGPGGGYGYTF
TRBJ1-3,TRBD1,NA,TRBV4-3,TGCGCCAGCAGCCCGAAGGCAGGGGGCGGGAACACCATATATTTT,CASSPKAGGGNTIYF
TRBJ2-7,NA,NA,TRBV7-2,TGTGCCAGCAGCCGCTCACAAGTAACCTACGAGCAGTACTTC,CASSRSQVTYEQYF
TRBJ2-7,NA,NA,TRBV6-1,TGTGCCAGCAGTGCCCGGTCCGGGGTCTACGAGCAGTACTTC,CASSARSGVYEQYF
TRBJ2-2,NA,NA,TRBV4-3,TGCGCCAGCAGCCAAGAATGGTCCGCCCCCGGGGAGCTGTTTTTT,CASSQEWSAPGELFF
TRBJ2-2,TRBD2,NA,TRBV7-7,TGTGCCAGCAGCCAAGGACTAGCGGGCACCGGGGAGCTGTTTTTT,CASSQGLAGTGELFF
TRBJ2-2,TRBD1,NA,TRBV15,TGTGCCACCAGCAGAGGCCCCACCGACAGGGTTACCGGGGAGCTGTTTTTT,CATSRGPTDRVTGELFF